What follows are 17 T cell receptor beta chains derived from one specimen sequenced in a study of blood T cell repertoires in COVID-19. The protocol was immunoSEQ multiplex PCR, while the TCRdb copy is restricted to in-frame clones and leaves out a portion. This table holds some 160,000 clones, more than 75% found once. The sequencing sample was made of peripheral blood. All receptors come from a woman aged 80 or over with COVID-19, enrolled during active disease.

The J gene is TRBJ1-3, the V gene TRBV19; D is unclear. The CDR3 has 14 residues. CDR1 is LNHDA, CDR2 SQIVND, per germline (reference sequence). The ends were cut back, 7 bases at V and 1 base at J, with 11 bases in the middle. This CDR3 reads CASNEVRSGNTIYF. Here the CDR3 DNA reads TGTGCCAGTAACGAGGTTCGATCTGGAAACACCATATATTTT.

In DNA, the CDR3 is TGTGCCAGCAGTGAAAATCGACAGGGGCATGGCTACACCTTC. As protein: CASSENRQGHGYTF. This rearrangement joins TRBV25-1 to TRBJ1-2; 8 nucleotides line up with TRBD1. V lost 2 bases, J lost 6 bases, and 5 bases stayed unmatched. Germline V gene data show CDR1 as MGHDK and CDR2 as SYGVNS. The CDR3 consists of 14 residues.

This clone has a single count. The chain combines TRBV29-1 with TRBJ1-2, with D tentatively TRBD1 (5 bases). Germline CDR1 is SQVTM and CDR2 is ANQGSEA. Deletions cut 5 bases from V and 4 bases from J, with 14 bases between. The CDR3 runs 13 residues. CDR3 DNA sequence: TGCAGCGTTCAACCGGGACTAGCCTATGGCTACACCTTC. Its translation: CSVQPGLAYGYTF.

The chain couples TRBV23-1 to TRBJ2-7, with 7 positions matching TRBD2. TRBV23-1 is identified as an open reading frame with a role that is uncertain. CDR3 length: 12 residues. Losses at the gene ends were 8 bases for V and 4 bases for J; bases not matched to a gene: 5. The DNA of the CDR3 is TGCGCCAGCCTAGCGGAGACATACGAGCAGTACTTC. Residues: CASLAETYEQYF.

The V gene is TRBV19, the J gene TRBJ2-4, with 8 positions matching TRBD1. V shed 0 bases, J shed 0 bases, and the junction held 4 bases outside the gene matches. Per germline, CDR1 LNHDA and CDR2 SQIVND (reference sequence). This CDR3 is built from 17 residues. DNA for the CDR3: TGTGCCAGTAGTATAGAGGCGACAGGGGTAGCCAAAAACATTCAGTACTTC. This gives the protein CASSIEATGVAKNIQYF.

This clone was seen only a few times. The chain carries TRBV18 and TRBJ2-7; the match to TRBD1 covers 8 bases. V was pared by 2 bases and J by 9 bases, with 12 bases of the junction left unmatched. Germline CDR1 and CDR2: KGHSH and LQKENI. The CDR3 spans 15 residues. The CDR3 loop is CASSPGSQGERAQYF. The CDR3 region has the DNA TGTGCCAGCTCACCAGGATCACAGGGGGAGAGGGCGCAGTACTTC.

The genes are TRBV6-2 or TRBV6-3 and TRBJ2-1; D perhaps matches TRBD2 (6 bases). The germline V and J ends were trimmed by 5 bases and 10 bases, with 12 bases remaining between them. Germline V lookup: CDR1 MNHEY, CDR2 SVGEGT. The CDR3 runs 12 residues. The CDR3 nucleotides read TGTGCCAGCAGTGCGGACTACCTAGAGCAGTTCTTC. Translating it yields CASSADYLEQFF.

J is TRBJ1-1 and V is TRBV2, with 8 bases that match TRBD1. Trimming took 7 bases from V and 6 from J; bases not matched to a gene: 7. The CDR3 is 13 residues long. Per the germline V gene, CDR1 is SNHLY and CDR2 is FYNNEI. In nucleotides, the CDR3 is TGTGCCAGCATTAAGGACAGGGCTTCTGAAGCTTTCTTT. Its translation is CASIKDRASEAFF.

This clone appeared once. V is TRBV7-2 and J is TRBJ2-5; TRBD2 might be the D (5 bases). Germline CDR1 is SGHTA and CDR2 is FQGNSA. CDR3 length: 13 amino acids. Trimming removed 6 bases from V and 7 bases from J, with 15 bases in between. As DNA, the CDR3 is TGTGCCAGCAGACCCTTGGCCGAGGGGACCCAGTACTTC. This sequence encodes CASRPLAEGTQYF.

This clone has a single count. At one of its ends the junction is not consistent with the germline gene, which may arise from a read error. CDR3 sequence (DNA): TGTGCCAGCAGCTTAACGTCCCGAGATGCGCAGTATTTT. This sequence encodes CASSLTSRDAQYF. The chain combines TRBV7-3 with TRBJ2-3; D remains unclear. This CDR3 is 13 amino acids long. Germline CDR1 SGHTA, CDR2 FQGTGA.

The chain joins TRBV5-4 to TRBJ1-2; D is perhaps TRBD1 (5 bases). Between the trimmed V and J ends, which lost 1 base and 5 bases, there was a span of 15 bases. Germline CDR1 reads SGHNT; CDR2 reads YYREEE (reference sequence). CDR3 length: 15 residues. The CDR3 reads CASSLTTGQGYGYTF. CDR3 DNA sequence: TGTGCCAGCAGCTTGACGACGGGTCAGGGTTATGGCTACACCTTC.

This chain links TRBV28 with TRBJ2-7, with 7 bases fitting TRBD1. Looked up from germline, CDR1 is MDHEN and CDR2 is SYDVKM. V lost 6 bases and J lost 6; bases outside the gene matches: 14. CDR3 length equals 15 residues. CDR3 loop: CASSRPQDRVSEQYF. CDR3 DNA: TGTGCCAGCAGCCGTCCCCAAGACAGGGTTAGCGAGCAGTACTTC.

The J gene is TRBJ2-1, the V gene TRBV6-5; 10 bases align to TRBD2. Germline lookup yields CDR1 MNHEY and CDR2 SVGAGI. Germline trimming cut 2 bases from V and 6 bases from J; bases unmatched to any gene: 4. The CDR3 contains 15 residues. The CDR3 spells CASSYAGTSANEQFF. Here the CDR3 DNA reads TGTGCCAGCAGTTACGCCGGGACTAGCGCCAATGAGCAGTTCTTC.

The chain carries TRBV4-3 and TRBJ1-6; no reliable D call. CDR3 length equals 15 residues. The V gene lost 0 bases and the J gene lost 8 bases, with 11 bases spanning the gap. In germline, CDR1 is LGHNA, CDR2 YSLEER. CDR3 sequence reads: CASSQDFRTDSPLHF. The CDR3 DNA follows: TGCGCCAGCAGCCAAGATTTCCGTACGGATTCACCCCTCCACTTT.

The V gene is TRBV12-3 or TRBV12-4, the J gene TRBJ2-2; tentatively, D is TRBD1 (5 bases). V was cut by 11 bases and J by 6 bases, with 13 bases left in between. The CDR3 is made up of 12 amino acids. The CDR3 loop is CAGAKGPGELFF. The CDR3 region has the DNA TGTGCCGGGGCCAAGGGGCCCGGGGAGCTGTTTTTT.

This sequence joins TRBV1 and TRBJ2-2; the listed D gene, TRBD2, was not tested against the DNA. TRBV1 is shown as a pseudogene. The CDR3 loop spans 17 amino acids. CDR3 in amino acids: CTSSHPTSGPNTGELFF. CDR3 nucleotides: TGCACCAGCAGCCACCCGACTAGCGGGCCTAACACCGGGGAGCTGTTTTTT.

J is TRBJ2-6 and V is TRBV7-9, with 11 bases that match TRBD2. Germline CDR1 and CDR2: SEHNR and FQNEAQ (reference sequence). CDR3 size: 19 residues. V gave up 1 base and J gave up 2 bases; unmatched junction bases: 7. In nucleotides, the CDR3 is TGTGCCAGCAGCTTAGTGGGACTAGCGGTCGATACTGGGGCCAACGTCCTGACTTTC. This encodes CASSLVGLAVDTGANVLTF.